This T cell receptor (beta chain) stems from a study of T cell repertoires in cytomegalovirus infection. Study observations and caveats: The study found HLA-C-restricted CMV-specific TCR beta clonotypes dominating the ex vivo response. Identification of carriers of CMV plus the relevant HLA was achieved through cumulative public TCR beta family frequency.

This clonotype was counted ten times or more. Its target is unknown. TCRdb independently ran MiXCR on the reads; one entry per CDR3 protein. The table shows about 76,000 distinct CDR3 sequences, with roughly 3.5% occurring only once. Sequencing was done on a sample of PBMCs. This TCR was recovered from a human donor in good health (CMV status not recorded). Some clones in this sample may be carry-over from other donors' samples.

CDR3 protein: CASSQDHQAIGEAFF. As DNA, the CDR3 is TGCGCCAGCAGCCAAGATCACCAGGCTATTGGTGAAGCTTTCTTT. The chain carries TRBV4-3 and TRBJ1-1; D is undetermined. CDR3 length: 15 amino acids. V shed 0 bases and J shed 7 bases, with 15 bases lying between them. CDR1 LGHNA and CDR2 YSLEER come from the germline V gene.